This T cell receptor (beta chain) was recorded in a study of OX40 agonist ivuxolimab in advanced cancers. Per germline, CDR1 SNHLY and CDR2 FYNNEI. The trim removed 6 bases at V and 1 base at J, leaving 13 bases unmatched. The CDR3 has 18 residues. Clones were sequenced by immunoSEQ multiplex PCR, and TCRdb holds only the in-frame ones, with some missing. Of about 76,000 clones listed, around 85% are singletons. This clone appeared once. This chain uses TRBV2 with TRBJ2-5; TRBD1 aligns across 11 bases. This TCR came from an adult with an advanced solid tumor such as melanoma, head and neck, liver or kidney cancer. Sequenced material: CD4+ or CD8+ T cells sorted from blood, taken in a trial of the OX40 agonist ivuxolimab. In nucleotides, the CDR3 is TGTGCCAGCAGCCTGACAACCGGGACAGGGGGTACCCAAGAGACCCAGTACTTC. Translated: CASSLTTGTGGTQETQYF.